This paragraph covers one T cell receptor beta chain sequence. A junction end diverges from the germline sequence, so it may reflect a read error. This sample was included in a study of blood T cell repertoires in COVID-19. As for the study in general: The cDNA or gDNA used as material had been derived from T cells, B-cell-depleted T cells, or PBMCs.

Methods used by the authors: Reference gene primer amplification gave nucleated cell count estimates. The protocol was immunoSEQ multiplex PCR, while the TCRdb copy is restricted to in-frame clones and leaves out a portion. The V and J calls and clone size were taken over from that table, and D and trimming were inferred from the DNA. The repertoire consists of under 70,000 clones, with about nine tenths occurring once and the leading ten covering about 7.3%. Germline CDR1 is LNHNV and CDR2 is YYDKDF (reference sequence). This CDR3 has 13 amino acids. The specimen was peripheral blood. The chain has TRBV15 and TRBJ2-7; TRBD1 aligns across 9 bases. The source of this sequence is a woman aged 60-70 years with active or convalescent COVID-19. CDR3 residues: CATSSGQGYGQYF. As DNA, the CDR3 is TGTGCCACCAGCAGCGGACAGGGGTACGGGCAGTACTTC.